Listed below are T cell receptor beta chains from one sample, sequenced in a study of blood T cell repertoires in COVID-19. Profiled with immunoSEQ multiplex PCR; TCRdb holds only in-frame clones, not every one. The sample records approximately 70,000 clones, around 81% being singletons. The sequencing input was peripheral blood. The receptor source for this set is a woman in her sixties with acute or convalescent COVID-19. The CDR3 runs from the conserved cysteine through the conserved F or W. A D gene is named only where the DNA matches it firmly. Size values are once, few and many counts, or a class for expanded clones, and some rows have none.

V	size	J	D	length	CDR3	DNA
TRBV6-6	.	TRBJ2-7	.	13	CASSPNTRSEQYF	TGTGCCAGCAGTCCGAATACTAGGAGTGAGCAGTACTTC
TRBV27	.	TRBJ1-1	TRBD1	13	CASSFGQGAEAFF	TGTGCCAGCAGTTTTGGGCAGGGGGCTGAAGCTTTCTTT
TRBV5-1	.	TRBJ1-2	.	15	CASSLDGQGAYGYTF	TGCGCCAGCAGCTTGGATGGGCAGGGTGCCTATGGCTACACCTTC
TRBV10-2	.	TRBJ2-7	.	13	CASSALASYEQYF	TGCGCCAGCAGTGCGCTGGCCTCCTACGAGCAGTACTTC
TRBV4-2	.	TRBJ2-7	TRBD2	15	CASSQGSGGSYEQYF	TGTGCCAGCAGCCAGGGTAGCGGGGGCTCCTACGAGCAGTACTTC
TRBV6-5	.	TRBJ2-2	TRBD1	14	CATWNRGNTGELFF	TGTGCCACGTGGAACAGGGGTAACACCGGGGAGCTGTTTTTT
TRBV20-1	.	TRBJ1-2	.	11	CSASPSGGYTF	TGCAGTGCTAGCCCCTCGGGTGGCTACACCTTC
TRBV6-1	.	TRBJ1-1	.	19	CASSERVPSWGSMNTEAFF	TGTGCCAGCAGTGAAAGGGTTCCATCGTGGGGCTCCATGAACACTGAAGCTTTCTTT
TRBV7-3	.	TRBJ1-6	TRBD1	18	CASSPPLGGAGGDSPLHF	TGTGCCAGCAGCCCTCCGTTGGGGGGAGCAGGGGGCGATTCACCCCTCCACTTT
TRBV4-1	.	TRBJ1-3	.	15	CASSQEVNFGNTIYF	TGCGCCAGCAGCCAAGAGGTAAACTTTGGAAACACCATATATTTT
TRBV7-2	.	TRBJ2-3	.	17	CASSPLGHLKVSDTQYF	TGTGCCAGCAGCCCTCTGGGACACCTCAAGGTCTCGGATACGCAGTATTTT
TRBV7-6	.	TRBJ1-6	.	15	CASSRENSYNSPLHF	TGTGCCAGCAGCCGCGAAAACTCCTATAATTCACCCCTCCACTTT
TRBV30	.	TRBJ1-3	.	17	CAWSGSGEGSSGNTIYF	TGTGCCTGGAGTGGTTCCGGGGAAGGATCCTCTGGAAACACCATATATTTT
TRBV4-2	.	TRBJ2-6	.	17	CASSPRGASSGANVLTF	TGTGCCAGCAGCCCCAGGGGCGCCTCCTCGGGGGCCAACGTCCTGACTTTC
TRBV6-1	.	TRBJ1-4	.	13	CASSDRVFGKLFF	TGTGCCAGCAGTGACAGGGTATTTGGAAAACTGTTTTTT
TRBV3-1/TRBV3-2	once	TRBJ1-2	.	14	CASSETGSNYGYTF	TGTGCCAGCAGCGAGACAGGATCTAACTATGGCTACACCTTC
TRBV9	.	TRBJ1-6	.	15	CASSVDETGGSPLHF	TGTGCCAGCAGCGTAGATGAGACAGGAGGTTCACCCCTCCACTTT
TRBV19	.	TRBJ2-2	.	13	CASSITETGELFF	TGTGCCAGTAGTATAACAGAGACCGGGGAGCTGTTTTTT